This TCR beta chain was obtained from a study of graft-versus-host responses after intestinal transplantation. Looking at the study overall: Transplants given to recipients were multivisceral, liver-intestinal, or isolated intestinal. Regarding the study as a whole: Early after transplant, HvG declines were associated with peak levels of circulating GvH clones.

As for this clone: Its antigen remains unknown.

This CDR3 spans 15 amino acids. The V gene's germline CDR1 is SGHAT and CDR2 FQNNGV. V dropped 4 bases and J dropped 9 bases, with 19 bases sitting between them. The table came from immunoSEQ multiplex PCR; TCRdb's copy has only in-frame clones and leaves some out. The table has 71,000 or so clones, 90% seen once; the top ten hold roughly 1.3%. The clonotype comes from a human donor who received an intestinal transplant. Sequencing was performed on unstimulated CD8+ T cells sorted from spleen or lymph node cells, taken before intestinal transplant. V usage is TRBV11-2 and J usage is TRBJ2-1, with D perhaps TRBD2 (6 bases). DNA of the CDR3: TGTGCCAGCAGCTCAGTGGGGCTCTCCGGGGGTGAGCAGTTCTTC. It encodes CASSSVGLSGGEQFF.